Following are 14 T cell receptor beta chains from one sample sequenced in a study of breast tumors, draining lymph nodes, adjacent tissues. Using its own MiXCR run on the multiplex PCR reads, TCRdb lists one record per CDR3 protein. This table has about 17,000 distinct CDR3 sequences, less than 75% appearing once. Sequencing used tumor-adjacent breast tissue. The origin of the receptors is a female donor with breast cancer. Some clones in this sample may be carry-over from other donors' samples.

Concerning this clonotype itself: This is likely a read error, given that the CDR3 carries no conserved phenylalanine or tryptophan at its end. The chain employs TRBV7-2 and TRBJ2-3; a weak D match, TRBD2 (7 bases). Germline CDR1 and CDR2: SGHTA and FQGNSA. Trimming cost V 3 bases and J 6 bases, with 13 bases left between them. The CDR3 sequence is 14 residues long. The CDR3 loop reads CASSFSRGGDTQYL. CDR3 nucleotides: TGTGCCAGCAGCTTCTCAAGGGGGGGGGATACGCAGTATCTT.

In this sample, this clonotype turned up many times. A read error may explain this, as a much larger clone is one base away. The V call is TRBV9, the J call TRBJ2-1, with D perhaps TRBD1 or TRBD2 (5 bases each). From germline, CDR1 is SGDLS and CDR2 YYNGEE. This CDR3 comprises 15 residues. The CDR3 is CASSLLMLGTDEPFF. CDR3 in DNA: TGTGCCAGCAGCCTCCTAATGTTGGGGACGGATGAGCCGTTCTTC.

The CDR3 nucleotides read TGCAGTGCTATAAGCGACAGGGGGAGAAACGAGCAGTACTTC. Amino acids: CSAISDRGRNEQYF. The chain joins TRBV20-1 to TRBJ2-7; 9 nucleotides align to TRBD1. CDR1 is DFQATT, CDR2 SNEGSKA, per germline (reference sequence). There are 14 residues in the CDR3. Trimming removed 4 bases from V and 5 bases from J; junction bases left unmatched: 9.

This chain links TRBV5-1 with TRBJ2-7; TRBD1 agrees at 12 bases. Germline V gives CDR1 SGHRS, CDR2 YFSETQ. V gave up 4 bases and J gave up 5 bases; unmatched junction bases: 7. The CDR3 spans 15 residues. CDR3 sequence (DNA): TGCGCCAGCAGCCCGGGGACAGGGGGCAGCGACGAGCAGTACTTC. Translation: CASSPGTGGSDEQYF.

This clonotype appeared many times. The chain recombines TRBV6-6 with TRBJ1-2; D is perhaps TRBD1 (6 bases). V lost 7 bases and J lost 6, with 15 bases in between. CDR3 length: 13 amino acids. Per germline, CDR1 MNHNY and CDR2 SVGAGI (reference sequence). The CDR3 nucleotides are TGTGCCAGCACCCCAGCGAACAGGGATGGCTACACCTTC. Encoded protein: CASTPANRDGYTF.

Judged by abundance, this clonotype is medium-sized (0.01 to 0.1%). The J gene is TRBJ1-2, the V gene TRBV19; 8 bases line up with TRBD1. V gave up 7 bases and J gave up 8 bases; unmatched junction bases: 15. CDR3 length equals 15 residues. In germline, CDR1 is LNHDA, CDR2 SQIVND (reference sequence). Written as DNA, the CDR3 is TGTGCCAGTAAGAGTTCAGGGGGCGGATTGAACGGCTACACCTTC. It encodes CASKSSGGGLNGYTF.

This clonotype was picked up many times. The V and J genes are TRBV5-1 and TRBJ2-5; weak D call: TRBD1 (5 bases). This CDR3 spans 16 amino acids. V dropped 0 bases and J dropped 0 bases, with 12 bases sitting between them. Germline lookup yields CDR1 SGHRS and CDR2 YFSETQ. The CDR3 DNA is TGCGCCAGCAGCTTGGGGGTGGGGCCAAACCAAGAGACCCAGTACTTC. It yields the protein CASSLGVGPNQETQYF.

This clonotype is medium-sized (0.01 to 0.1%) by share. V is TRBV4-2 and J is TRBJ2-1, with D possibly TRBD1 on 7 matching bases. This CDR3 comprises 16 residues. Per germline, CDR1 LGHNA and CDR2 YNFKEQ. V lost 7 bases, J lost 4 bases, and 20 bases lay in between. The CDR3 region is CASTSTRQGGYNEQFF. The CDR3 DNA reads TGTGCCAGCACCTCAACGAGACAGGGAGGATACAATGAGCAGTTCTTC.

The V and J genes are TRBV2 and TRBJ1-4, with a possible D match to TRBD1 (5 bases). Germline lookup yields CDR1 SNHLY and CDR2 FYNNEI. V lost 6 bases and J lost 8, with 16 bases in between. This CDR3 is 14 amino acids long. The CDR3 reads CASRAGSLGEKLFF. Here the CDR3 DNA reads TGTGCCAGCAGAGCAGGGAGTTTGGGCGAAAAACTGTTTTTT.

The rearrangement links TRBV5-5 to TRBJ1-6; TRBD1 agrees at 10 bases. CDR1 is SGHKS, CDR2 YYEKEE, per germline (reference sequence). The ends lost 0 bases at V and 14 bases at J; junction bases unmatched: 14. The CDR3 spans 17 residues. The CDR3 loop reads CASSLGGQGPWLVSLHF. The DNA for the CDR3 is TGTGCCAGCAGCTTGGGGGGACAGGGGCCATGGTTGGTATCCCTCCACTTT.

The chain carries TRBV9 and TRBJ1-6; TRBD1 might be the D (5 bases). The V and J ends lost 3 bases and 4 bases respectively, with 8 bases between them. CDR3 length: 14 residues. In germline, CDR1 is SGDLS, CDR2 YYNGEE. The CDR3 reads CASSGGEYNSPLHF. The CDR3 nucleotides are TGTGCCAGCAGCGGGGGGGAATATAATTCACCCCTCCACTTT.

In this sample, this clonotype turned up many times. The J gene is TRBJ2-3, the V gene TRBV18, with 8 bases matching TRBD2. Looked up from germline, CDR1 is KGHSH and CDR2 is LQKENI. J lost 1 base, V lost 3 bases, and 3 bases had no gene match. The CDR3 runs to 15 residues. The CDR3 nucleotides read TGTGCCAGCTCACCCGGCGGGGGGCGCACAGATACGCAGTATTTT. Its protein product is CASSPGGGRTDTQYF. Looking up the rest from reference TRBV18 and TRBJ2-3 gives the full variable domain: NAGVMQNPRHLVRRRGQEARLRCSPMKGHSHVYWYRQLPEEGLKFMVYLQKENIIDESGMPKERFSAEFPKEGPSILRIQQVVRGDSAAYFCASSPGGGRTDTQYFGPGTRLTVL.

As concerns this clonotype: One end of the junction does not line up with germline, which may come from a read error. J is TRBJ2-3 and V is TRBV9; D may be TRBD1 (6 bases). This CDR3 comprises 15 residues. Germline V CDR1 and CDR2: SGDLS, YYNGEE. The CDR3 is CASNYNGRDTDTPYF. The CDR3 DNA reads TGTGCCAGCAACTACAATGGTAGGGACACAGATACGCCGTATTTT.

V gene TRBV29-1 combines with J gene TRBJ2-1; D might be TRBD1 (5 bases). V lost 3 bases, J lost 0 bases, and 15 bases lay in between. The germline V gene encodes CDR1 SQVTM and CDR2 ANQGSEA. The CDR3 runs 16 residues. The CDR3 DNA follows: TGCAGCGTTGAGAGATGGCAGGGAAGCTCCTACAATGAGCAGTTCTTC. Its protein is CSVERWQGSSYNEQFF.